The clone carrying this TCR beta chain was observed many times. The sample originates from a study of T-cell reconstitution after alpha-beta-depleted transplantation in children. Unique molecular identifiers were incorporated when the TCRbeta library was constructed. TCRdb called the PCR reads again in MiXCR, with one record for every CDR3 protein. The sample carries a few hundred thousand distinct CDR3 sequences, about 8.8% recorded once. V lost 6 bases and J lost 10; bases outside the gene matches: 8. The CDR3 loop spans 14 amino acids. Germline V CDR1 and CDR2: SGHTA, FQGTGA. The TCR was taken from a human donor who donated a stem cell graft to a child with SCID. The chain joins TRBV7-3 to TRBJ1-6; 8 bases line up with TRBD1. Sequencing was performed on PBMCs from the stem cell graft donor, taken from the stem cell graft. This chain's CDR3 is CASSPTGGGSPLHF. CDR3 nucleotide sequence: TGTGCCAGCAGTCCTACAGGGGGAGGGTCACCCCTCCACTTT.